The rows below give T cell receptor beta chains drawn from one sample of a study of blood T cell repertoires in COVID-19. Repertoires were generated with immunoSEQ multiplex PCR, while TCRdb's copy carries only in-frame clones and drops some. This table has around 70,000 clones, about 80% appearing once. Sample: peripheral blood. The receptor source for this set is a man aged 70-80 years who had recovered from COVID-19. Each CDR3 is given without its conserved first and last residue. The order of the fields is V gene, J gene, CDR3 protein.

V gene: TRBV10-3
J gene: TRBJ2-5
CDR3 protein: AISESSVIQGEETQY

V gene: TRBV5-4
J gene: TRBJ2-7
CDR3 protein: ASSSAGTGEQY

V gene: TRBV19
J gene: TRBJ2-5
CDR3 protein: ASSITRSQETQY

V gene: TRBV6-6
J gene: TRBJ1-2
CDR3 protein: ASTGTNYGYT

V gene: TRBV7-9
J gene: TRBJ2-5
CDR3 protein: ASSLFGVSETQY

V gene: TRBV5-6
J gene: TRBJ1-4
CDR3 protein: ASSFSLDRARL

V gene: TRBV5-5
J gene: TRBJ2-2
CDR3 protein: ASSVSGGFTGELF

V gene: TRBV25-1
J gene: TRBJ1-4
CDR3 protein: ASSDRVANEKLF

V gene: TRBV25-1
J gene: TRBJ1-1
CDR3 protein: ASSFAGVEAF

V gene: TRBV5-6
J gene: TRBJ2-7
CDR3 protein: ASSKGQGTYEQY

V gene: TRBV7-2
J gene: TRBJ2-7
CDR3 protein: ASSPRDRGSYEQY

V gene: TRBV6-5
J gene: TRBJ1-5
CDR3 protein: ASSNFGGIQPQH

V gene: TRBV7-2
J gene: TRBJ1-5
CDR3 protein: ASSPQRGNQPQH

V gene: TRBV3-1/TRBV3-2
J gene: TRBJ2-1
CDR3 protein: ASSPTATRGGAEQF

V gene: TRBV7-2
J gene: TRBJ1-6
CDR3 protein: ASSTTDRGHSPLH

V gene: TRBV27
J gene: TRBJ2-7
CDR3 protein: ASSLFRGDYEQY

V gene: TRBV28
J gene: TRBJ2-2
CDR3 protein: ASRVYRDTGELF

V gene: TRBV19
J gene: TRBJ1-2
CDR3 protein: ASSTPRGGSNYGYT

V gene: TRBV7-3
J gene: TRBJ2-1
CDR3 protein: ASSYTGGPYNEQF

V gene: TRBV3-1/TRBV3-2
J gene: TRBJ1-5
CDR3 protein: ASSRGTASNQPQH

V gene: TRBV5-1
J gene: TRBJ1-4
CDR3 protein: ASRQGSFNLGDEKLF

V gene: TRBV6-5
J gene: TRBJ2-3
CDR3 protein: ASSFDTSTDTQY

V gene: TRBV29-1
J gene: TRBJ1-2
CDR3 protein: SAQGPGGLLGTGA

V gene: TRBV27
J gene: TRBJ2-1
CDR3 protein: ASSLKVKAGNEQF

V gene: TRBV6-4
J gene: TRBJ2-3
CDR3 protein: ASSDKGGGLSGTDTQY

V gene: TRBV7-2
J gene: TRBJ2-2
CDR3 protein: ASSSAGQRITGELF

V gene: TRBV30
J gene: TRBJ1-2
CDR3 protein: AWTGVANYGYT

V gene: TRBV5-1
J gene: TRBJ2-2
CDR3 protein: ASSFGGTGELF

V gene: TRBV29-1
J gene: TRBJ2-5
CDR3 protein: SGGTGNGETQY

V gene: TRBV6-5
J gene: TRBJ2-2
CDR3 protein: ATRLGQGVPGELF

V gene: TRBV11-3
J gene: TRBJ2-1
CDR3 protein: ASSTGRASDEQF

V gene: TRBV19
J gene: TRBJ2-7
CDR3 protein: ASSPTSGKNEQY

V gene: TRBV6-2/TRBV6-3
J gene: TRBJ1-5
CDR3 protein: ASSRKQTRSGGSEQPQH